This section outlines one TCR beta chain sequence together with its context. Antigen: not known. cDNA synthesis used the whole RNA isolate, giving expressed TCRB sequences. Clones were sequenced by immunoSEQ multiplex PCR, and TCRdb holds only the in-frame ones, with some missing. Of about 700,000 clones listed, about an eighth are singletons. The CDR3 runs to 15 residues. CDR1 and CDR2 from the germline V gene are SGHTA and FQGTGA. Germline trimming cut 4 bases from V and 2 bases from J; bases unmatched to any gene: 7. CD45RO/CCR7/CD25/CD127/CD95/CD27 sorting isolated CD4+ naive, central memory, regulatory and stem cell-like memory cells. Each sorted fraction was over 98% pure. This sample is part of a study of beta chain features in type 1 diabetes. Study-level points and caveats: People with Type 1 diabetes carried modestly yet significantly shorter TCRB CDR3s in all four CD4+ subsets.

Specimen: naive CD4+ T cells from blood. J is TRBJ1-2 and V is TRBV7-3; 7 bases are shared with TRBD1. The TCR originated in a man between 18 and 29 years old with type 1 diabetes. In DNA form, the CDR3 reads TGTGCCAGCAGCTACTCCGGGACAGAGAACTATGGCTACACCTTC. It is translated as CASSYSGTENYGYTF.